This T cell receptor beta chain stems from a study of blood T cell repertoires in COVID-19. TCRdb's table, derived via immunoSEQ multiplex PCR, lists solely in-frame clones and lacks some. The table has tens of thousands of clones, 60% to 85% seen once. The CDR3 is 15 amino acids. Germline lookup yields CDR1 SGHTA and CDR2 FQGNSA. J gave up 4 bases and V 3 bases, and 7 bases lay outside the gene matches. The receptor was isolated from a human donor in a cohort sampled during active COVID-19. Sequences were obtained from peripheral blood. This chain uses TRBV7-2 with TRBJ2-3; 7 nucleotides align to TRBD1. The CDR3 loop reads CASSLTGYKSDTQYF. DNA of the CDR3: TGTGCCAGCAGCTTGACAGGGTACAAATCAGATACGCAGTATTTT.